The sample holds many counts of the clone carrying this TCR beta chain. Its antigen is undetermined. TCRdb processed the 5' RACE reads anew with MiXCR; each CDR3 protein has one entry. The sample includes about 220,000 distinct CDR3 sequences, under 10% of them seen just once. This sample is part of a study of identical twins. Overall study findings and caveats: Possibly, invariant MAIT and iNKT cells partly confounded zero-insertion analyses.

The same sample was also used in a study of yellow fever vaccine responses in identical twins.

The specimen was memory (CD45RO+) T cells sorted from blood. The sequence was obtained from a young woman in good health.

In DNA, the CDR3 is TGTGCCAGCAAGGGACACCCGAATTCACCCCTCCACTTT. Its protein product is CASKGHPNSPLHF. The V call is TRBV12-3 or TRBV12-4, the J call TRBJ1-6; weak D call: TRBD1 (6 bases). V was clipped by 7 bases and J by 7 bases, with 11 bases between them. The CDR3 has 13 residues.